This TCR beta chain was sequenced in a study of T cell repertoires in aging, cancer and after chemotherapy. Overall study: Repeat sampling of healthy donors over several months to years showed clear clonal overlap. Broader study findings: Loss of evenness, beyond lost richness, contributed to age-related TCR diversity decline in cancer patients. Across the chemotherapy interval, each cancer cohort showed higher median generation probability, suggesting thymic rebound.

Peripheral blood genomic DNA, not sorted cells or RNA, was the template. Trimming left V 2 bases short and J 6 bases short, with 10 bases between. Germline V gene lookup returns CDR1 MNHNY and CDR2 SVGAGI (reference sequence). The CDR3 loop spans 13 amino acids. A mixed TRB-A/B primer pool amplified rearranged TRB by multiplex touch-down PCR. TCRdb passed the multiplex PCR reads through MiXCR, listing each CDR3 protein once. This sample has about 12,000 distinct CDR3 sequences, with roughly 36% found just once. This clonotype was observed a handful of times. Its matching antigen is unknown. The receptor's source is a human donor in good health. The donor label of this sample is uncertain. V is TRBV6-6 and J is TRBJ1-1; D remains ambiguous. Sequencing was performed on blood. Written as DNA, the CDR3 is TGTGCCAGCAGTTACGCAGGTTCGGCTGAAGCTTTCTTT. Translation gives CASSYAGSAEAFF.